This passage covers 5 T cell receptor beta chains from one sample sequenced in a study of blood T cells in healthy people across ages. The second PCR ran about 6 to 12 cycles with a sample-barcoded 5' primer and J-beta primers. MiXCR was run by TCRdb on the 5' RACE reads, yielding one entry per CDR3 protein. The sample lists some 890,000 distinct CDR3 sequences, about 29% occurring once. The same sample was also used in a study of T cells of mothers and their children.

Source material: blood. Every receptor here comes from a woman aged 40 to 49 in good health.

This clonotype was recorded many times. This chain connects TRBV5-1 to TRBJ2-1, with unresolved D. This CDR3 contains 12 residues. The germline gives CDR1 SGHRS, CDR2 YFSETQ. Trimming stripped 4 bases from V and 6 bases from J, with 8 bases between. CDR3 amino acids: CASSLSTNEQFF. The CDR3 DNA follows: TGCGCCAGCAGCCTCAGTACCAATGAGCAGTTCTTC.

This clonotype was seen many times. The chain links TRBV14 to TRBJ2-7; 10 bases map to TRBD1. Germline-derived CDR1 and CDR2 are SGHDN and FVKESK. The CDR3 loop spans 14 amino acids. With V trimmed by 4 bases and J by 4 bases, 4 bases remained unmatched. CDR3 coding DNA: TGTGCCAGCAGCCGACAGGGGGCGGCTTACGAGCAGTACTTC. Its translation: CASSRQGAAYEQYF.

This sequence joins TRBV15 and TRBJ2-2; no clear D gene. Germline loops: CDR1 LNHNV, CDR2 YYDKDF (reference sequence). There are 14 residues in the CDR3. The V and J ends lost 0 bases and 2 bases respectively, with 4 bases between them. The chain's CDR3 is CATSRDSNTGELFF. CDR3 DNA sequence: TGTGCCACCAGCAGAGACAGTAACACCGGGGAGCTGTTTTTT.

V is TRBV5-1 and J is TRBJ1-2, with 9 nucleotides matching TRBD1. CDR3 length: 15 residues. After removal of 4 bases from V and 7 bases from J, the junction contained 11 bases not matched to a gene. Germline lookup yields CDR1 SGHRS and CDR2 YFSETQ. Here the CDR3 DNA reads TGCGCCAGCAGCAGAGGGGACAGGGACTCCGGTGGCTACACCTTC. Translating gives CASSRGDRDSGGYTF.

With respect to this clonotype: A much larger clone differs by one base, so this may be a read error. V gene TRBV7-6 combines with J gene TRBJ2-1, with TRBD2 as a possible D gene (6 bases). The V end lost 5 bases, the J end lost 6 bases, and 14 bases lay between the germline ends. Germline lookup yields CDR1 SGHVS and CDR2 FNYEAQ. The CDR3 runs 14 residues. The CDR3, as DNA: TGTGCCAGCAGCCCGGGACTCCACCGCAATGAGCAGTTCTTC. Translation: CASSPGLHRNEQFF.